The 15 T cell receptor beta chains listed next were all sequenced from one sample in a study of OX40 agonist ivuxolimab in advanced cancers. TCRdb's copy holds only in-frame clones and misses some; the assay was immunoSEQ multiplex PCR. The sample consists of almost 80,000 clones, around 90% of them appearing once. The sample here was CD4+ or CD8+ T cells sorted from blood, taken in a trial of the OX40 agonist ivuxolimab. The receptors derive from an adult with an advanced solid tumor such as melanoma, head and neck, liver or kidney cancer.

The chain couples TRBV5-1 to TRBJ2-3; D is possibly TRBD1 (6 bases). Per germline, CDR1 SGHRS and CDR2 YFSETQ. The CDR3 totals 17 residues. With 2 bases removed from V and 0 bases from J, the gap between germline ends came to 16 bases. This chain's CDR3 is CASSFADRGRSTDTQYF. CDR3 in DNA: TGCGCCAGCAGCTTTGCGGACAGAGGACGTAGCACAGATACGCAGTATTTT.

The CDR3 nucleotides are TGTGCCAGCAGCCAAGAAACACCGGGACAGGGTTCGAATTCACCCCTCCACTTT. Translating it yields CASSQETPGQGSNSPLHF. V gene TRBV4-2 combines with J gene TRBJ1-6, with TRBD1 matching over 9 bases. V gave up 0 bases and J gave up 7 bases; unmatched junction bases: 10. CDR1 is LGHNA, CDR2 YNFKEQ, per germline. This CDR3 region has 18 residues.

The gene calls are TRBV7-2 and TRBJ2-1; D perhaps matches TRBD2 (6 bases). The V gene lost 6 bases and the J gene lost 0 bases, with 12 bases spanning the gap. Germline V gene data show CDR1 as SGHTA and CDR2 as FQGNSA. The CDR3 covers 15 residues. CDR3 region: CASRTRGSSYNEQFF. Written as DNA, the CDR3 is TGTGCCAGCAGAACCCGGGGGAGCTCCTACAATGAGCAGTTCTTC.

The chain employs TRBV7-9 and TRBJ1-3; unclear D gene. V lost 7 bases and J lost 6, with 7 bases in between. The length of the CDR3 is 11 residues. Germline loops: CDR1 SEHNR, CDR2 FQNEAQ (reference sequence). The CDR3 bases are TGTGCCAGCACCCGCCAAAACACCATATATTTT. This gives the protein CASTRQNTIYF. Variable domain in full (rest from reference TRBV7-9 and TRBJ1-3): DTGVSQNPRHKITKRGQNVTFRCDPISEHNRLYWYRQTLGQGPEFLTYFQNEAQLEKSRLLSDRFSAERPKGSFSTLEIQRTEQGDSAMYLCASTRQNTIYFGEGSWLTVV.

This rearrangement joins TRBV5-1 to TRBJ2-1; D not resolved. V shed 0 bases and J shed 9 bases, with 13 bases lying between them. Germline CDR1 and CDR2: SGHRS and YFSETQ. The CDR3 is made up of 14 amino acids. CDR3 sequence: CASSLGEPGSEQFF. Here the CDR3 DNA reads TGCGCCAGCAGCTTGGGCGAACCAGGCAGTGAGCAGTTCTTC.

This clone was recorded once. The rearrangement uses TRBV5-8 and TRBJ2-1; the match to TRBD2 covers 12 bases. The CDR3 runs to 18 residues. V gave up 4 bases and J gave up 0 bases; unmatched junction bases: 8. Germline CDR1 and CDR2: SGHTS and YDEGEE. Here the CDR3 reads CASSHGLAGSSSYNEQFF. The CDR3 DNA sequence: TGTGCCAGCAGCCACGGACTAGCGGGATCGAGCTCCTACAATGAGCAGTTCTTC. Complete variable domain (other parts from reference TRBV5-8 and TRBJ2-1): EAGVTQSPTHLIKTRGQQATLRCSPISGHTSVYWYQQALGLGLQFLLWYDEGEERNRGNFPPRFSGRQFPNYSSELNVNALELEDSALYLCASSHGLAGSSSYNEQFFGPGTRLTVL.

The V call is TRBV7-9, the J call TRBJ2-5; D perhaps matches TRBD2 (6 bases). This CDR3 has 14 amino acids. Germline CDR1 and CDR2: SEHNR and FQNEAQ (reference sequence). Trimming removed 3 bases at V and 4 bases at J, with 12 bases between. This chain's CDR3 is CASSFGGRGETQYF. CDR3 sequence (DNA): TGTGCCAGCAGCTTCGGGGGAAGGGGAGAGACCCAGTACTTC.

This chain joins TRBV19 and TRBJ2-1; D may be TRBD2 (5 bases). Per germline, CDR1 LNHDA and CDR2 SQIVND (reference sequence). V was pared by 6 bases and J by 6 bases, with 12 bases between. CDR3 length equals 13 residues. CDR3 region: CASSRTGTNEQFF. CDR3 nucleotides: TGTGCCAGTAGCCGGACTGGAACCAATGAGCAGTTCTTC.

As DNA, the CDR3 is TGTGCCAGCAGCTCGGTTAACTTTCCCTACAATGAGCAGTTCTTC. This sequence encodes CASSSVNFPYNEQFF. V usage is TRBV11-3 and J usage is TRBJ2-1; D gene uncertain. The CDR3 covers 15 residues. V was clipped by 4 bases and J by 2 bases, with 12 bases between them. The germline CDR1 and CDR2 sequences are SGHNT and YENEEA.

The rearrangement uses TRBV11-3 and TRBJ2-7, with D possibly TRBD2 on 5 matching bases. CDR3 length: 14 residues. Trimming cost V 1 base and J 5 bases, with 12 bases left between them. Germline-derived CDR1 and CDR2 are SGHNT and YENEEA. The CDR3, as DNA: TGTGCCAGCAGCTTAGGAAGTACGGGGAACGAGCAGTACTTC. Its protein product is CASSLGSTGNEQYF.

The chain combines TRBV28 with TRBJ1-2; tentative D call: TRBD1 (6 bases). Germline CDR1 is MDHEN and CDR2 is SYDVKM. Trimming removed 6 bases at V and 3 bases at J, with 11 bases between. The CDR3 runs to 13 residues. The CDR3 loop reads CASRIGQYYGYTF. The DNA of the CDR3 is TGTGCCAGCAGGATAGGACAGTACTATGGCTACACCTTC.

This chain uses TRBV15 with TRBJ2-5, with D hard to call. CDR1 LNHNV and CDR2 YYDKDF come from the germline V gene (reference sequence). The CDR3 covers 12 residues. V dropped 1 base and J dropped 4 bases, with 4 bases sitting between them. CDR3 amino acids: CATSRGGETQYF. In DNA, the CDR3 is TGTGCCACCAGCAGAGGGGGAGAGACCCAGTACTTC.

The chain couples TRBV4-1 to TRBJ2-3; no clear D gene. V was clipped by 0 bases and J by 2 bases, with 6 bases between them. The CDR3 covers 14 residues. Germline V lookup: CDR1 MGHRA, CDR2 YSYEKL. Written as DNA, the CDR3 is TGCGCCAGCAGCCAAGATCGGGTCACAGATACGCAGTATTTT. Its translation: CASSQDRVTDTQYF.

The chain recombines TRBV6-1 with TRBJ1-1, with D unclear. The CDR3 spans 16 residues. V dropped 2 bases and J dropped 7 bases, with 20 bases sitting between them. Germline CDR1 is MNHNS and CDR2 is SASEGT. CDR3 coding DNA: TGTGCCAGCAGTGAAAGCCGGGGAGGAAGTGGAATTGAAGCTTTCTTT. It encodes CASSESRGGSGIEAFF.

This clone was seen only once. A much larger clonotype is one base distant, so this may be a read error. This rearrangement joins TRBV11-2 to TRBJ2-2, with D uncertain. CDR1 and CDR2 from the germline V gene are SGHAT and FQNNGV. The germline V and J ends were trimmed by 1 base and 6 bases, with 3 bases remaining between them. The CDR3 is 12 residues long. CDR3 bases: TGTGCCAGCAGCTTAGGTTCCGGGGAGCTGTTTTTT. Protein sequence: CASSLGSGELFF.